This T cell receptor (beta chain) was recorded in a study of shared clonotypes between healthy human individuals (dated by TCRdb to 2020 to 2022). General notes on the study: A few men and a couple of women, aged 18 to 49 years, made up the cohort. To estimate repertoire size and how much clonotype sharing occurs between individuals, the study deeply sequenced the blood TCR repertoires of several healthy adults. Per donor, leukapheresis produced somewhere between about 0.8 and 9 billion PBMCs. To increase sequencing depth and limit assay-specific biases, different laboratories used diverse techniques to prepare libraries and sequence TCR repertoires. General findings and caveats noted by the study authors: Sampling was restricted to blood, and TCR repertoires in tissues likely differ from the TCR repertoires found in blood. Based on pairwise subsampling, the degree of clonotype sharing among donors was expected to be affected by sequencing depth. The small number of donors limited the genetic and exposure-history diversity represented.

The donors were healthy, HIV-negative adults who had no recently reported acute infections or vaccinations. Every donor was a Caucasian adult residing in Nashville, Tennessee, USA. For unsorted samples, about 90 million PBMCs were counted and genomic DNA was extracted with the QIAamp DNA Blood Mini kit. After blood collection by leukapheresis, PBMCs were isolated using Ficoll-Histopaque density gradient centrifugation and then cryopreserved in the vapor phase of liquid nitrogen. Regarding this clone: Its antigen is not yet known. A much larger clone differs from this one at a single base, so this may be a read error.

TCR CDR3 regions were amplified from genomic DNA by multiplex PCR using the deep immunoSEQ assay. For each cell subset, the extracted genomic DNA was distributed evenly across all wells of several immunoSEQ 96-well plates, and each plate served as one replicate. Each replicate PCR for unsorted PBMC received 300 to 350 ng genomic DNA, equal to approximately 29,000 T cell genomes. Unsorted PBMC genomic DNA was sequenced across ten immunoSEQ deep assay plates. Purified libraries were measured with a Qubit 3.0 fluorometer, size-checked on a Bioanalyzer 2100, and measured again with the KAPA Library Quantification kit. Each immunoSEQ 96-well plate was sequenced on its own single-read 150-cycle Illumina NextSeq 550 flow cell. Under the source paper's analysis protocol: Because the immunoSEQ output held only junctional sequences and lacked quality scores, the filtering could not match the filtering applied to full-length reads. Sequences were annotated with PyIR, a Python wrapper for IgBLAST v1.9, using IMGT germline references to assign V/J genes and CDR3. Any read was removed if the V/J assignment was weak (E-value above 1e-6), the CDR3 was missing, or the read contained stop codons, out-of-frame junctions, or ambiguous translated residues. V3J clonotypes were defined by identical inferred V gene, J gene, and CDR3 amino acid sequence. To compute the percentage overlap between repertoires, the number of shared unique clonotypes was divided by the size of the smaller repertoire. Richness of each repertoire was evaluated using RTK rarefaction, the Chao1 estimator, and Recon v2.1 estimates of unobserved clonotypes. The immuneACCESS repertoire file appears here via TCRdb, limited to in-frame rearrangements. These files lack a portion of the clones; in checked studies, under half of the deficit traces to unresolved V genes, and the cause of the others is not known. For V, J and clone size, that table is used; D and trimming come from the DNA. The sample table contains approximately 480,000 clones; only one count was recorded for over 60% of them. The ten largest clones add up to approximately 13% of the sample.

Source material: PBMCs. The sequence derives from a woman aged 40 to 50 in good health. Some clones in this sample may be carry-over from other donors' samples.

The DNA sequence is as follows: TGTGCCAGCAGCTTTAGAGATACGCAGTATTTT. Translated, this is CASSFRDTQYF. This chain is built from TRBV5-5 and TRBJ2-3; confidence is insufficient to name the D gene. The germline V gene (reference sequence) supplies CDR1 SGHKS and CDR2 YYEKEE. The CDR3 covers 11 residues, taking in both the cysteine and the phenylalanine. Here the CDR3 DNA is all that survives: 33 bases in frame from base 1. The germline ends are 3 bases apart after V is trimmed by 2 bases and J by 5 bases.